This entry concerns a single TCR beta chain. Germline values: CDR1 KGHSH, CDR2 LQKENI. J was trimmed by 0 bases and V by 2 bases; bases with no gene match: 4. CDR3 length equals 16 residues. The record originates from a study of glioma-infiltrating T cells after dendritic cell vaccination. The time point denotes: after dendritic cell vaccination, including at tumor progression/relapse. Here immunoSEQ multiplex PCR was the method, and the copy in TCRdb shows in-frame clones only, minus some. This sample carries roughly 85,000 clones, 85% of them seen once, and the ten largest clones take 8.5%. This chain connects TRBV18 to TRBJ1-2, with TRBD1 matching 9 bases. The sample here was blood, taken after dendritic cell vaccination. The origin of this receptor is a human donor with glioblastoma. DNA for the CDR3: TGTGCCAGCTCACCAACCGGGACAGGGACTAACTATGGCTACACCTTC. It is translated as CASSPTGTGTNYGYTF. Full variable domain (remainder filled in from reference TRBV18 and TRBJ1-2): NAGVMQNPRHLVRRRGQEARLRCSPMKGHSHVYWYRQLPEEGLKFMVYLQKENIIDESGMPKERFSAEFPKEGPSILRIQQVVRGDSAAYFCASSPTGTGTNYGYTFGSGTRLTVV.